This T cell receptor (beta chain) is drawn from a study of beta chain features in type 1 diabetes. In the study overall: In age, gender and cell yields, patients were similar to healthy donors.

V shed 6 bases and J 7 bases; nucleotides not matched to a gene: 2. The V gene's germline CDR1 is DFQATT and CDR2 SNEGSKA (reference sequence). The CDR3 has 11 residues. Stem cell-like memory, regulatory, central memory and naive CD4+ cells were sorted via CD45RO/CCR7/CD25/CD127/CD95/CD27. Every isolated RNA sample was fully reverse transcribed, so sequencing captured expressed TCRB transcripts. Clones were sequenced by immunoSEQ multiplex PCR, and TCRdb holds only the in-frame ones, with some missing. The sample consists of 400,000 to 450,000 clones, about 14% of them appearing once. This clonotype was sampled from a man between 25 and 39 years old in good health. This chain connects TRBV20-1 to TRBJ1-2, with 10 bases lining up with TRBD1. The specimen was naive CD4+ T cells from blood. The CDR3 reads CSADRGPGYTF. CDR3 nucleotides: TGCAGTGCCGACAGGGGGCCTGGCTACACCTTC.